One T cell receptor (beta chain) is described in this entry. This clonotype appeared a few times. Its antigen is currently not known. No much larger clone is present one base from it, and per-base qualities are unavailable. Library prep was done by PCR. Instrument on record: Illumina HiSeq 2500. TCR libraries were prepared with molecular barcoding, using unique molecular identifiers to normalize TCRbeta repertoire quantification. TCRdb reanalyzed the raw reads on its own, using fastp at Q25 for trimming and MiXCR for clone calling, and kept in-frame beta chains. Duplicate CDR3 protein sequences are folded into a single record with the most common DNA and genes. This sample lists 70,000 to 95,000 distinct CDR3 sequences; over 9% were detected once. Of the sample, roughly 14% is held by the ten largest clones. The source of the sample is a study of T-cell reconstitution after alpha-beta-depleted transplantation in children (dated by TCRdb to 2015 to 2016). With regard to the full study: T-cell immune reconstitution after TCRalphabeta/CD19-depleted allogeneic hematopoietic cell transplantation in children was quantitatively tracked in the study by means of TCR repertoire profiling.

Between the V and J ends, shortened by 0 bases and 6 bases respectively, the junction contains 15 bases. Based on the germline V gene, the CDR1 and CDR2 sequences are SGHRS and YFSETQ. Including the terminal cysteine and phenylalanine, the CDR3 comprises 15 residues. The entry retains the CDR3 DNA only, 45 bases that are in frame from base 1. The chain was built from TRBV5-1 and TRBJ1-2; too little of a D gene remains to name it. This specimen consisted of PBMCs from the stem cell graft donor, obtained from the stem cell graft. This clonotype was obtained from a human donor who donated a stem cell graft to a child with inherited bone marrow failure. CDR3 protein: CASSLEPGWMDGYTF. In nucleotide form, the sequence is TGCGCCAGCAGCTTGGAGCCGGGCTGGATGGATGGCTACACCTTC.